This T cell receptor beta chain emerged from a study of T cell changes during pregnancy in multiple sclerosis (dated by TCRdb to about 2019). Regarding the research as a whole: Changes in the T cell repertoire over the course of pregnancy were examined in this study in women with multiple sclerosis.

Concerning this clone: Its antigen is currently not known. Base qualities are not at hand, and no much larger clone is one base apart.

The library was produced with the immunoSEQ multiplex PCR assay. TCRdb's version of the immuneACCESS table is confined to in-frame rearrangements and falls short of the full clone set. An unresolved V gene accounts for under half of the shortfall where checked; the remainder is of unknown origin. The table for this sample lists about 72,000 clones; roughly nine tenths of them were counted only once. The ten largest clones represent roughly 0.85% of the sample. At the junction V is shortened by 6 bases and J by 6 bases; bases outside the gene matches: 4. According to the germline V gene, CDR1 reads SNHLY and CDR2 reads FYNNEI. CDR3 length: 13 amino acids, cysteine to phenylalanine. Only the CDR3 DNA stays, 39 bases, in frame from base 1.

The sample consisted of peripheral blood, taken in the second trimester of pregnancy. This TCR derives from a female donor with multiple sclerosis, enrolled in a pregnancy study. This sequence uses TRBV2 and TRBJ2-7; 11 middle bases align to TRBD2. For the CDR3, the sequence is CASSASGGTEQYF. The nucleotide sequence is given as TGTGCCAGCAGCGCTAGCGGGGGGACCGAGCAGTACTTC.